This entry describes one T cell receptor (beta chain). These data originate in a study of blood T cell repertoires in COVID-19. Looked up from germline, CDR1 is LGHNA and CDR2 is YNFKEQ. CDR3 length equals 15 residues. Germline trimming cut 0 bases from V and 3 bases from J; bases unmatched to any gene: 3. Here immunoSEQ multiplex PCR was the method, and the copy in TCRdb shows in-frame clones only, minus some. The repertoire consists of about 150,000 clones, with 84% occurring once and the leading ten covering about 3.4%. The chain employs TRBV4-2 and TRBJ2-7, with 9 positions matching TRBD1. The sequenced sample consisted of PBMCs or T cells enriched from blood (not recorded which). This TCR derives from a woman aged 45-60 years with acute COVID-19. For the CDR3, the DNA is TGTGCCAGCAGCCAAGATGAGACAGGGGGCTACGAGCAGTACTTC. This gives the protein CASSQDETGGYEQYF.